A single sample gave rise to the 21 T cell receptor beta chains below, sequenced in a study of control samples from healthy donors and cancer patients. Sequencing used immunoSEQ multiplex PCR; TCRdb keeps in-frame clones, though not all of them. This sample yields about 120,000 clones, of which about 95% are seen a single time; about 3.5% belongs to the top ten. Specimen: blood. The receptors were sampled from a man aged 25-45 years in good health.

The V gene is TRBV19, the J gene TRBJ1-1; maybe TRBD1 (5 bases). CDR3 length: 15 residues. V lost 3 bases and J 3 bases, leaving 14 bases between the germline ends. Per the germline V gene, CDR1 is LNHDA and CDR2 is SQIVND (reference sequence). This chain's CDR3 is CASSIWVTGHTEAFF. The DNA of the CDR3 is TGTGCCAGTAGTATTTGGGTAACAGGCCACACTGAAGCTTTCTTT.

J is TRBJ2-7 and V is TRBV30; D unclear. V was cut by 5 bases and J by 6 bases, with 14 bases left in between. This CDR3 has 12 residues. The germline CDR1 and CDR2 sequences are GTSNPN and SVGIG (reference sequence). The CDR3 sequence: CAWSPVGGEQYF. CDR3 bases: TGTGCCTGGTCCCCCGTTGGCGGCGAGCAGTACTTC.

J is TRBJ1-4 and V is TRBV6-6; D gene unclear. This CDR3 has 15 amino acids. The germline V gene encodes CDR1 MNHNY and CDR2 SVGAGI (reference sequence). With 6 bases removed from V and 8 bases from J, the gap between germline ends came to 19 bases. In DNA, the CDR3 is TGTGCCAGCAGCCCTGCGCGACCGGCGGGGGAAAAACTGTTTTTT. It codes for CASSPARPAGEKLFF.

This rearrangement joins TRBV19 to TRBJ2-1, with D perhaps matching TRBD1 (6 bases). V lost 7 bases and J 4 bases, leaving 17 bases between the germline ends. Germline CDR1 LNHDA, CDR2 SQIVND (reference sequence). This CDR3 spans 15 amino acids. CDR3: CASTPDRIGYNEQFF. In DNA form, the CDR3 reads TGTGCCAGTACCCCGGACAGAATCGGGTACAATGAGCAGTTCTTC.

The rearrangement joins TRBV2 to TRBJ2-7; D unresolved. The CDR3 is 12 amino acids. The V and J ends lost 2 bases and 3 bases respectively, with 5 bases between them. Germline V lookup: CDR1 SNHLY, CDR2 FYNNEI. The CDR3 bases are TGTGCCAGCAGTGAATCGGGCTACGAGCAGTACTTC. Its translation is CASSESGYEQYF.

The chain carries TRBV4-3 and TRBJ2-5, with D possibly being TRBD2 (5 bases). V shed 0 bases and J shed 3 bases, with 11 bases lying between them. In germline, CDR1 is LGHNA, CDR2 YSLEER. This CDR3 spans 15 amino acids. In DNA, the CDR3 is TGCGCCAGCAGCCAAGATCGAGGACTTAAAGAGACCCAGTACTTC. This translates into CASSQDRGLKETQYF.

The V gene is TRBV5-1, the J gene TRBJ1-1; no clear D. CDR1 is SGHRS, CDR2 YFSETQ, per germline. The V end lost 7 bases, the J end lost 4 bases, and 11 bases lay between the germline ends. This CDR3 has 12 residues. This CDR3 is CASGYDTTEAFF. The CDR3 bases are TGCGCCAGCGGGTATGACACCACTGAAGCTTTCTTT.

The gene calls are TRBV3-1 (or the pseudogene TRBV3-2) and TRBJ1-1; the D gene is possibly TRBD1 (6 bases). Germline lookup yields CDR1 LGHDT and CDR2 YNNKEL (reference sequence). CDR3 size: 15 residues. V lost 8 bases and J 4 bases, leaving 20 bases between the germline ends. CDR3 in DNA: TGTGCCAGCTCCGAGGGGGTGATAGGGTCCACTGAAGCTTTCTTT. Its protein product is CASSEGVIGSTEAFF.

V usage is TRBV28 and J usage is TRBJ1-5; 7 bases fit TRBD1. The CDR3 length is 12 residues. V dropped 10 bases and J dropped 2; count of bases not matched to a gene: 2. CDR1 MDHEN and CDR2 SYDVKM come from the germline V gene. As DNA, the CDR3 is TGTGCCAACCAGGGGGGCAATCAGCCCCAGCATTTT. Protein: CANQGGNQPQHF.

This rearrangement joins TRBV7-9 to TRBJ1-2, with a weak D call TRBD1 (5 bases). The V gene lost 0 bases and the J gene lost 2 bases, with 13 bases spanning the gap. CDR1 and CDR2 from the germline V gene are SEHNR and FQNEAQ (reference sequence). The CDR3 sequence is 16 residues long. The CDR3 reads CASSLARGAGNYGYTF. For the CDR3, the DNA is TGTGCCAGCAGCTTAGCGAGGGGTGCAGGGAACTATGGCTACACCTTC.

This chain links TRBV28 with TRBJ2-2, with TRBD2 matching 7 bases. Losses at the gene ends were 4 bases for V and 0 bases for J; bases not matched to a gene: 2. Germline V gene sequence: CDR1 MDHEN, CDR2 SYDVKM. The CDR3 totals 15 residues. This chain's CDR3 is CASSSAGANTGELFF. The DNA of the CDR3 is TGTGCCAGCAGTTCGGCGGGGGCGAACACCGGGGAGCTGTTTTTT.

With respect to this clone: Other DNA sequences of this sample code for an identical CDR3. The rearrangement joins TRBV6-5 to TRBJ1-1; D uncertain. This CDR3 is built from 13 residues. Trimming left V 0 bases short and J 1 base short, with 3 bases between. Germline V gene lookup returns CDR1 MNHEY and CDR2 SVGAGI. DNA for the CDR3: TGTGCCAGCAGTTACTCGACGAACACTGAAGCTTTCTTT. Translation: CASSYSTNTEAFF.

The chain uses TRBV9 and TRBJ1-2; D is unresolved. V was shortened by 0 bases and J by 8 bases, with 11 bases between the two germline ends. CDR1 is SGDLS and CDR2 is YYNGEE in the germline V gene. The CDR3 length is 13 residues. For the CDR3, the DNA is TGTGCCAGCAGCGTAGACCCAACGGGAGGCTACACCTTC. Its protein is CASSVDPTGGYTF.

The chain has TRBV12-3 or TRBV12-4 and TRBJ2-1, with D maybe TRBD1 (6 bases). The CDR3 spans 12 residues. V lost 6 bases, J lost 7 bases, and 10 bases lay in between. CDR3 residues: CASSFDRNEQFF. The CDR3, as DNA: TGTGCCAGCAGCTTTGACAGGAATGAGCAGTTCTTC.

V is TRBV20-1 and J is TRBJ2-3, with D perhaps TRBD2 (6 bases). Germline V gene sequence: CDR1 DFQATT, CDR2 SNEGSKA (reference sequence). Trimming removed 6 bases from V and 2 bases from J, with 15 bases in between. This CDR3 has 14 residues. CDR3 nucleotides: TGCAGTGCCAGTAATGGAGGGGACACAGATACGCAGTATTTT. Translated, it gives CSASNGGDTDTQYF.

The rearrangement uses TRBV4-1 and TRBJ1-2; D is ambiguous. The germline V gene has CDR1 MGHRA and CDR2 YSYEKL. V was trimmed by 4 bases and J by 6 bases, leaving 12 bases between them. This CDR3 spans 13 amino acids. CDR3 in amino acids: CASSPWEGDGYTF. The DNA of the CDR3 is TGCGCCAGCAGCCCGTGGGAGGGTGATGGCTACACCTTC.

The genes are TRBV19 and TRBJ2-5, with TRBD1 as a possible D gene (5 bases). V lost 5 bases and J lost 5, with 15 bases in between. Germline loops: CDR1 LNHDA, CDR2 SQIVND (reference sequence). The CDR3 has 14 residues. Here the CDR3 reads CASSVRGARETQYF. The DNA for the CDR3 is TGTGCCAGTAGTGTAAGGGGCGCCCGGGAGACCCAGTACTTC.

V usage is TRBV6-6 and J usage is TRBJ1-1; TRBD1 agrees at 7 bases. This CDR3 contains 13 residues. Germline-derived CDR1 and CDR2 are MNHNY and SVGAGI (reference sequence). The ends lost 6 bases at V and 4 bases at J; junction bases unmatched: 5. CDR3 in amino acids: CASRSDRPTEAFF. The CDR3 DNA sequence: TGTGCCAGCAGATCGGACAGGCCCACTGAAGCTTTCTTT.

This chain links TRBV4-3 with TRBJ2-5, with a possible D match to TRBD2 (5 bases). Looked up from germline, CDR1 is LGHNA and CDR2 is YSLEER. V shed 4 bases and J shed 2 bases, with 14 bases lying between them. This CDR3 has 15 amino acids. The CDR3 region has the DNA TGCGCCAGCAGCCGCTACCATGAGCGGCAAGAGACCCAGTACTTC. Translated, it gives CASSRYHERQETQYF.

V gene TRBV2 combines with J gene TRBJ1-6; 10 nucleotides align to TRBD1. V lost 8 bases and J lost 0; bases outside the gene matches: 13. This CDR3 is 19 amino acids long. Germline CDR1 SNHLY, CDR2 FYNNEI. In nucleotides, the CDR3 is TGTGCCAGCCGGGACAGGGGAAAACGGCAGAGCTCCTATAATTCACCCCTCCACTTT. Translating it yields CASRDRGKRQSSYNSPLHF.

This chain connects TRBV25-1 to TRBJ2-5, with 9 bases that match TRBD2. The CDR3 spans 14 residues. Germline CDR1 reads MGHDK; CDR2 reads SYGVNS. The J segment lost 10 bases and the V segment lost 4 bases, leaving 10 bases of the junction unmatched. The CDR3 DNA is TGTGCCAGCAGTGGTAGCGGGGGCGCATTGGGCCAGTACTTC. It codes for CASSGSGGALGQYF.